This T cell receptor beta chain was sequenced during a study of T cells of healthy individuals. This clonotype has at least ten counts. After removal of 5 bases from V and 0 bases from J, the junction contained 6 bases not matched to a gene. The CDR3 is 17 residues long. TCRdb reprocessed the 5' RACE reads with MiXCR, giving one entry per CDR3 protein. The table shows nearly 100,000 distinct CDR3 sequences, with around 17% occurring only once. The TCR comes from a human donor in good health. The rearrangement joins TRBV12-3 or TRBV12-4 to TRBJ2-5, with TRBD2 identical over 13 bases. CDR3 sequence: CASSLPTSGGYQETQYF. In DNA, the CDR3 is TGTGCCAGCAGTCTCCCGACTAGCGGGGGGTACCAAGAGACCCAGTACTTC.